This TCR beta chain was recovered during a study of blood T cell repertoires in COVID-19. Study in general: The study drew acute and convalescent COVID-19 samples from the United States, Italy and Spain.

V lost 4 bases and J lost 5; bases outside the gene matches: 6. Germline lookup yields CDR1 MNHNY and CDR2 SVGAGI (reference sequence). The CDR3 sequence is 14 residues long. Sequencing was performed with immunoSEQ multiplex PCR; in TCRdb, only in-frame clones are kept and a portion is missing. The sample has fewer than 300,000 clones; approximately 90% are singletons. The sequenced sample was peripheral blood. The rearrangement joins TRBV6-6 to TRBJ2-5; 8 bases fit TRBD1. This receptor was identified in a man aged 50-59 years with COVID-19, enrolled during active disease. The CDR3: CASSSAGGEETQYF. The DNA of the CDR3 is TGTGCCAGCAGTTCGGCAGGGGGCGAGGAGACCCAGTACTTC.